This T cell receptor beta chain originates from a study of T cell repertoires in cytomegalovirus infection. Overall study results and limits: The response measured ex vivo was dominated by TCR beta clonotypes (HLA-C-restricted and CMV-specific).

A word on this clonotype: Its antigen is not identified.

The V and J ends lost 0 bases and 4 bases, in that order; junction bases with no gene match: 12. Germline loops: CDR1 SGHAT, CDR2 FQNNGV. The CDR3 runs 19 residues. TCRdb reprocessed the reads with MiXCR, giving one entry per CDR3 protein. The profile shows 750,000 to 900,000 distinct CDR3 sequences, about 27% of them singletons. The starting material was cultured CD8+ T cells from PBMCs, obtained from culture after CMV antigen stimulation. This chain joins TRBV11-2 and TRBJ2-1; TRBD2 matches at 10 bases. The sequence derives from a human donor in good health (CMV status not recorded). Some clones in this sample may be carry-over from other donors' samples. Written as DNA, the CDR3 is TGTGCCAGCAGCTTAGATTGGAGGACTAGCGGACCCATATACAATGAGCAGTTCTTC. This encodes CASSLDWRTSGPIYNEQFF.